A selection of T cell receptor beta chains follows, all from one sample in a study of vaccination and CD4 T cells after COVID-19. These receptors have no identified antigens. TCRdb independently ran MiXCR on the PCR reads; one entry per CDR3 protein. This sample has about 8,900 distinct CDR3 sequences; over 30% occur once, and the top ten carry roughly a sixth. The specimen sequenced was CD4+ T cells from blood, cultured in vitro. The receptors derive from a human donor who had recovered from COVID-19. Each CDR3 is given with its conserved first and last residue. D genes are given only for firm matches. Clone size is shown for a subset of rows, as once, few, many or a class of expanded clone.

V	size	J	D	DNA	CDR3
TRBV6-1	NA	TRBJ1-1	NA	TGTGCCAGCAGTGAGGGACGTCTGCGGACTGAAGCTTTCTTT	CASSEGRLRTEAFF
TRBV5-4	NA	TRBJ1-2	NA	TGTGCCAGCAGCCTGGTAGGTGGGAGTAACTATGGCTACACCTTC	CASSLVGGSNYGYTF
TRBV4-1	NA	TRBJ1-1	NA	TGCGCCAGCAGTCAAGAGTCACCCGGCACTGAAGCTTTCTTT	CASSQESPGTEAFF
TRBV6-4	few	TRBJ2-7	NA	TGTGCCAGCAGTGGGGAGGACCGATTATTGACCTACGAGCAGTACTTC	CASSGEDRLLTYEQYF
TRBV5-1	NA	TRBJ1-1	NA	TGCGCCAGCAGCTCGGCCGGGGCCTCGGACACTGAAGCTTTCTTT	CASSSAGASDTEAFF
TRBV7-9	few	TRBJ1-1	TRBD1	TGTGCCAGCAGGGCCGGGACAGGGAAAGTTGAAGCTTTCTTT	CASRAGTGKVEAFF
TRBV27	NA	TRBJ1-2	TRBD1	TGTGCCAGCAGTTTAAAAGGGACAGGGGTTAACTATGGCTACACCTTC	CASSLKGTGVNYGYTF
TRBV6-1	few	TRBJ2-7	NA	TGTGCCACCCCCCAGAAATTCTGCGAGCAGTACTTC	CATPQKFCEQYF
TRBV20-1	few	TRBJ2-1	TRBD2	TGCAGTGCCCCCCAGGCGGGGGGTTCCTACAATGAGCAGTTCTTC	CSAPQAGGSYNEQFF
TRBV15	few	TRBJ2-7	TRBD2	TGTGCCACCAGCAGAGGGGGAGGGATAGGCTACGAGCAGTACTTC	CATSRGGGIGYEQYF
TRBV20-1	few	TRBJ2-5	TRBD2	TGCAGTGCTAGAGACCCCCGCGGGGGGCCGGAGACCCAGTACTTC	CSARDPRGGPETQYF
TRBV18	few	TRBJ2-3	NA	TGTGCCAGCTCACCTAAGGGGACCCCCACAGATACGCAGTATTTT	CASSPKGTPTDTQYF
TRBV7-9	large	TRBJ2-3	TRBD2	TGTGCCAGCAGCTTATTATCTGGGCGGGGGGATGCAGATACGCAGTATTTT	CASSLLSGRGDADTQYF
TRBV11-2	NA	TRBJ2-7	TRBD1	TGTGCCAGCAGCACGCACCGGGACAGGGGCCGCTACGAGCAGTACTTC	CASSTHRDRGRYEQYF
TRBV30	few	TRBJ2-2	NA	TGTGCCTGGAGCAGTACCGGGGAGCTGTTTTTT	CAWSSTGELFF
TRBV7-2	NA	TRBJ2-7	TRBD1	TGTGCCAGCAGCTTAGGGCCGGGACAGGATCTCTACGAGCAGTACTTC	CASSLGPGQDLYEQYF
TRBV11-3	NA	TRBJ1-3	NA	TGTGCCAGCAGCTCGATTCAAACTGGAAACACCATATATTTT	CASSSIQTGNTIYF
TRBV27	NA	TRBJ2-7	TRBD2	TGTGCCAGCAGTCCCGGGACTAGCGGCACCTACGAGCAGTACTTC	CASSPGTSGTYEQYF
TRBV18	NA	TRBJ2-1	TRBD2	TGTGCCAGCTCACCACAGTCTAGCGGGGTTGGTGGTGAGCAGTTCTTC	CASSPQSSGVGGEQFF
TRBV19	NA	TRBJ1-3	NA	TGTGCCAGTAGTATGCCAGGCTCTGGAAACACCATATATTTT	CASSMPGSGNTIYF
TRBV12-2	NA	TRBJ1-5	NA	TGTGCAAGTCGCTTAGCGTTTGGGTATAGCAATCAGCCCCAGCATTTT	CASRLAFGYSNQPQHF
TRBV5-1	few	TRBJ2-1	TRBD2	TGCGCCAGCAGCCCGGGAATTAGCGGGGCATACAATGAGCAGTTCTTC	CASSPGISGAYNEQFF
TRBV7-9	NA	TRBJ1-2	NA	TGTGCCAGCAGCTTAGGTTTGACACAAAACTATGGCTACACCTTC	CASSLGLTQNYGYTF
TRBV5-6	NA	TRBJ1-4	TRBD1	TGTGCCAGCAGCTCGGGTAGGGGGCTACGTGAAAAACTGTTTTTT	CASSSGRGLREKLFF
TRBV20-1	NA	TRBJ1-6	NA	TGCAGTGCTAGGGCAGCACGTAATTCACCCCTCCACTTT	CSARAARNSPLHF
TRBV27	NA	TRBJ1-3	NA	TGTGCCAGCAGCCCCGGGTTGCTCTCTGGAAACACCATATATTTT	CASSPGLLSGNTIYF
TRBV19	NA	TRBJ1-1	NA	TGTGCCAGTAGTGTTCTGGAGAGCACTGAAGCTTTCTTT	CASSVLESTEAFF
TRBV3-1	NA	TRBJ2-3	NA	TGTGCCAGCAGCCAAGATCAGGCGGGCCTAGACACAGATACGCAGTATTTT	CASSQDQAGLDTDTQYF
TRBV20-1	NA	TRBJ1-1	NA	TGCAGTGCTAGATCCCGTTGGAGGAACACTGAAGCTTTCTTT	CSARSRWRNTEAFF
TRBV11-2	NA	TRBJ2-2	TRBD2	TGTGCCAGCGTGAGGCTAGCGGGGGGGTACACCGGGGAGCTGTTTTTT	CASVRLAGGYTGELFF
TRBV30	NA	TRBJ2-5	TRBD2	TGTGCCTGGAGAGGGGCGGGGGGTCAAGAGACCCAGTACTTC	CAWRGAGGQETQYF
TRBV5-6	NA	TRBJ1-1	TRBD1	TGTGCCAGCAGCGTCCCACAGGGGGCGAGTGGAGCTTTCTTT	CASSVPQGASGAFF
TRBV6-5	NA	TRBJ1-1	NA	TGTGCCAGCAGTTACAGGGAAAGGAACGGTGAAGCTTTCTTT	CASSYRERNGEAFF
TRBV24-1	NA	TRBJ1-6	NA	TGTGCCACCAGTGCGAGGGGGGGGGTCCCTCATAATTCACCCCTCCACTTT	CATSARGGVPHNSPLHF
TRBV7-6	NA	TRBJ1-1	NA	TGTGCCAGCAGCTTAGTATCGGGTTTCACTGAAGCTTTCTTT	CASSLVSGFTEAFF
TRBV27	few	TRBJ1-1	TRBD1	TGTGCCAGCAGCTACAGGGGCACGGCTGAAGCTTTCTTT	CASSYRGTAEAFF
TRBV5-1	NA	TRBJ2-7	NA	TGCGCCAGCAGCTTGGAGGGGCTGGGGGAGCAGTACTTC	CASSLEGLGEQYF
TRBV4-3	NA	TRBJ2-1	TRBD2	TGCGCCAGCAGCCCGAGAGGCGCGGGGGGAAGTGAGCAGTTCTTC	CASSPRGAGGSEQFF
TRBV12-3/TRBV12-4	few	TRBJ2-2	NA	TGTGCCAGCAGTCCCCCGGCAGGGTCGAACACCGGGGAGCTGTTTTTT	CASSPPAGSNTGELFF
TRBV5-1	NA	TRBJ1-1	TRBD1	TGCGCCAGCACACCGGGACAGCCGGGAATAGAAGCTTTCTTT	CASTPGQPGIEAFF
TRBV20-1	few	TRBJ1-2	TRBD1	TGCAGTGCTAGAGTTCGTGTTGGGACAGGGATTGGCTACACCTTC	CSARVRVGTGIGYTF
TRBV2	few	TRBJ1-1	NA	TGTGCCAGCAGATCGCGTCCGAACACTGAAGCTTTCTTT	CASRSRPNTEAFF
TRBV12-3/TRBV12-4	few	TRBJ1-4	TRBD1	TGTGCCAGCAGTTCGGGGACAGGGAATGAAAAACTGTTTTTT	CASSSGTGNEKLFF
TRBV10-3	NA	TRBJ2-3	TRBD1	TGTGCCACCTCTTTTAGGACAGGGCGGGGCACAGATACGCAGTATTTT	CATSFRTGRGTDTQYF
TRBV12-3/TRBV12-4	NA	TRBJ1-2	NA	TGTGCCAGCAGTCCCGGGGTCTATGGCTACACCTTC	CASSPGVYGYTF
TRBV2	NA	TRBJ1-1	NA	TGTGCCAGCGGAGAGATCACGACAGGTGAAGCTTTCTTT	CASGEITTGEAFF
TRBV12-3/TRBV12-4	NA	TRBJ1-5	NA	TGTGCCAGCAGTACCCTGGGGGAGGGGCAGCCCCAGCATTTT	CASSTLGEGQPQHF
TRBV20-1	few	TRBJ2-3	NA	TGCAGTGCTAGCAACCCAACTAGCACAGATACGCAGTATTTT	CSASNPTSTDTQYF
TRBV11-2	NA	TRBJ2-1	NA	TGTGCCAGCAGCTCGAGGGCAGAGCACAATGAGCAGTTCTTC	CASSSRAEHNEQFF
TRBV19	few	TRBJ1-3	NA	TGTGCCACCCTCAGGGAGTCTGGAAACACCATATATTTT	CATLRESGNTIYF
TRBV9	few	TRBJ2-7	NA	TGTGCCAGCAGCGCTGGGCCCCTAGGGGCCTACGAGCAGTACTTC	CASSAGPLGAYEQYF
TRBV2	NA	TRBJ2-1	TRBD2	TGTGCCAGCAGTGAAGTCCGGGGGGGCCTTTACAATGAGCAGTTCTTC	CASSEVRGGLYNEQFF
TRBV3-1	NA	TRBJ2-3	NA	TGTGCCAGCAGCCAACGGGGGGCCCCCACAGATACGCAGTATTTT	CASSQRGAPTDTQYF
TRBV15	few	TRBJ1-4	NA	TGTGCCACCAGCAGAGGGGGGGGGGCAACTAATGAAAAACTGTTTTTT	CATSRGGGATNEKLFF